One and the same sample provided the 8 T cell receptor beta chains below, sequenced in a study of OX40 agonist ivuxolimab in advanced cancers. Repertoires were generated with immunoSEQ multiplex PCR, while TCRdb's copy carries only in-frame clones and drops some. The sample carries about 40,000 clones, around 89% recorded once. Sequences were derived from CD4+ or CD8+ T cells sorted from blood, sampled in a trial of the OX40 agonist ivuxolimab. The receptors originated from an adult with an advanced solid tumor such as melanoma, head and neck, liver or kidney cancer.

The chain is built from TRBV2 and TRBJ1-1, with 8 bases matching TRBD1. The junction had 7 bases not matched to a gene; V was cut back by 10 bases and J by 3 bases. Germline V CDR1 and CDR2: SNHLY, FYNNEI. The length of the CDR3 is 13 residues. For the CDR3, the DNA is TGTGCCACTAGACAGGGGCCTCACACTGAAGCTTTCTTT. This translates into CATRQGPHTEAFF.

The CDR3 reads CAIRGQFNQPQHF. CDR3 nucleotides: TGTGCCATCAGGGGACAGTTCAATCAGCCCCAGCATTTT. The chain joins TRBV10-3 to TRBJ1-5; 7 nucleotides line up with TRBD1. CDR1 and CDR2 (germline): ENHRY, SYGVKD. V was pared by 6 bases and J by 3 bases, with 2 bases of the junction left unmatched. The CDR3 runs to 13 residues.

The rearrangement uses TRBV5-6 and TRBJ2-5; 8 nucleotides align to TRBD1. Germline CDR1 reads SGHDT; CDR2 reads YYEEEE. J lost 5 bases, V lost 4 bases, and 10 bases had no gene match. The CDR3 has 15 residues. The DNA for the CDR3 is TGTGCCAGCAGCCCCTGGGACAGGCGGGCTGAGACCCAGTACTTC. Encoded protein: CASSPWDRRAETQYF.

This sequence joins TRBV7-2 and TRBJ2-5; no definite D call. The V gene lost 3 bases and the J gene lost 3 bases, with 11 bases spanning the gap. The germline V gene encodes CDR1 SGHTA and CDR2 FQGNSA. The CDR3 loop spans 14 amino acids. In DNA, the CDR3 is TGTGCCAGCAGCTTTAGTGGGCAGAAAGAGACCCAGTACTTC. Encoded protein: CASSFSGQKETQYF.

This clone has just one count. The V gene is TRBV6-6, the J gene TRBJ1-4; D possibly corresponds to TRBD1 (6 bases). Germline CDR1 and CDR2: MNHNY and SVGAGI (reference sequence). Trimming cost V 5 bases and J 8 bases, with 21 bases left between them. There are 16 residues in the CDR3. CDR3 amino acids: CASSPTGTPKGEKLFF. In nucleotides, the CDR3 is TGTGCCAGCAGTCCAACCGGGACACCCAAAGGGGAAAAACTGTTTTTT.

The V and J genes are TRBV20-1 and TRBJ2-1; D not resolved. Germline V gene data show CDR1 as DFQATT and CDR2 as SNEGSKA (reference sequence). The CDR3 runs to 11 residues. The ends were cut back, 1 base at V and 12 bases at J, with 10 bases in the middle. Written as DNA, the CDR3 is TGCAGTGCTAGAGGGGTAGACTGGCAGTTCTTC. Its protein is CSARGVDWQFF.

The rearrangement uses TRBV7-9 and TRBJ1-1; D remains ambiguous. V lost 5 bases to trimming and J lost 1 base, with 14 bases between them. This CDR3 has 15 amino acids. Germline-derived CDR1 and CDR2 are SEHNR and FQNEAQ (reference sequence). This CDR3 is CASSPLDPWNTEAFF. The CDR3 DNA reads TGTGCCAGCAGCCCCCTGGACCCATGGAACACTGAAGCTTTCTTT. The full variable domain, with the rest looked up from reference TRBV7-9 and TRBJ1-1, is DTGVSQNPRHKITKRGQNVTFRCDPISEHNRLYWYRQTLGQGPEFLTYFQNEAQLEKSRLLSDRFSAERPKGSFSTLEIQRTEQGDSAMYLCASSPLDPWNTEAFFGQGTRLTVV.

The gene calls are TRBV28 and TRBJ2-1, with 8 bases that match TRBD1. This CDR3 has 16 amino acids. J was trimmed by 4 bases and V by 3 bases; bases with no gene match: 8. Germline V gives CDR1 MDHEN, CDR2 SYDVKM. CDR3 coding DNA: TGTGCCAGCAGTTTCCCTCAGGGGGCAACGTACAATGAGCAGTTCTTC. Translation: CASSFPQGATYNEQFF.